A selection of T cell receptor beta chains follows, all from one sample in a study of response to subunit inactivated influenza vaccine. One entry per CDR3 protein, called by TCRdb with MiXCR from the RT-PCR reads. The table records 710,000 or so distinct CDR3 sequences, 15% to 19% of them present only once. The source material was PBMCs from blood, sampled 11 to 12 days after vaccination. The receptors shown here come from a man aged 45-65 years who received an inactivated influenza vaccine. Each CDR3 is given with its conserved first and last residue. Each record gives: V gene, clone size, J gene, CDR3 protein. Part of the rows lack a size; the others show once, few, many or a class for expanded clones.

TRBV7-3	.	TRBJ2-1	CASSLGQPTYNEQFF
TRBV12-3/TRBV12-4	.	TRBJ2-2	CASSFLGYGELFF
TRBV24-1	few	TRBJ2-5	CATSDFRQGTGETQYF
TRBV5-1	.	TRBJ2-3	CASSSLAGRDTDTQYF
TRBV7-9	.	TRBJ2-2	CASSGLRVTGELFF
TRBV7-2	many	TRBJ2-1	CASSSSGGAMVEQFF
TRBV6-5	.	TRBJ2-7	CASSYGGQTYEQYF
TRBV27	.	TRBJ2-5	CASSLTSDETQYF
TRBV24-1	few	TRBJ2-1	CATSDYSPTGEQFF
TRBV4-3	.	TRBJ2-1	CASSQDSPGLAYNEQFF
TRBV19	.	TRBJ1-1	CASRLGEAAEAFF
TRBV7-8	.	TRBJ1-3	CASSSQGENTIYF